This entry lists 26 T cell receptor beta chains sequenced from one sample in a study of CD8 T cells in Susac syndrome. It was with random hexamers that about 0.45 to 1 ug RNA was reverse transcribed. TCRdb re-called the immunoSEQ multiplex PCR reads with MiXCR, one entry per CDR3 protein. The profile shows about 53,000 distinct CDR3 sequences, approximately 95% of them singletons. Specimen: CD8+ T cells from PBMCs. These receptors were taken from a human donor with Susac syndrome.

This chain uses TRBV5-1 with TRBJ1-1; no clear D. The CDR3 extends over 15 amino acids. The germline V gene has CDR1 SGHRS and CDR2 YFSETQ. The V end lost 0 bases, the J end lost 4 bases, and 13 bases lay between the germline ends. CDR3 sequence reads: CASSLEQPPGTEAFF. The CDR3 coding sequence is TGCGCCAGCAGCTTGGAACAGCCACCCGGCACTGAAGCTTTCTTT. Looking up the rest from reference TRBV5-1 and TRBJ1-1 gives the full variable domain: KAGVTQTPRYLIKTRGQQVTLSCSPISGHRSVSWYQQTPGQGLQFLFEYFSETQRNKGNFPGRFSGRQFSNSRSEMNVSTLELGDSALYLCASSLEQPPGTEAFFGQGTRLTVV.

The CDR3 sequence: CASDNMNTEAFF. The CDR3 nucleotides read TGTGCCAGCGACAACATGAACACTGAAGCTTTCTTT. V gene TRBV6-1 combines with J gene TRBJ1-1, with unresolved D. CDR1 is MNHNS and CDR2 is SASEGT in the germline V gene. V was pared by 8 bases and J by 0 bases, with 7 bases between. The CDR3 contains 12 residues.

The chain carries TRBV6-5 and TRBJ2-3; perhaps TRBD2 as D (7 bases). Germline V gene lookup returns CDR1 MNHEY and CDR2 SVGAGI. Between the trimmed V and J ends, which lost 6 bases and 2 bases, there was a span of 15 bases. The CDR3 covers 15 residues. This CDR3 reads CASSQRAGATDTQYF. The CDR3 nucleotides read TGTGCCAGCAGCCAGCGGGCGGGGGCCACAGATACGCAGTATTTT.

Only a few counts were recorded for this clonotype. This CDR3 reads CASSLGVTEAFF. The CDR3 nucleotides read TGTGCCAGCAGTTTGGGTGTCACTGAAGCTTTCTTT. The chain is built from TRBV12-3 or TRBV12-4 and TRBJ1-1; no clear D. V was shortened by 3 bases and J by 4 bases, with 6 bases between the two germline ends. The length of the CDR3 is 12 residues.

In its sample, this clonotype was seen once. The chain joins TRBV30 to TRBJ2-7, with D uncertain. The length of the CDR3 is 11 residues. CDR1 and CDR2 (germline): GTSNPN, SVGIG (reference sequence). V gave up 6 bases and J gave up 3 bases, with 9 bases separating them. In nucleotides, the CDR3 is TGTGCCTGTGAGTCCCTCTACGAGCAGTACTTC. It is translated as CACESLYEQYF.

This clonotype has just a few counts. The rearrangement joins TRBV12-3 or TRBV12-4 to TRBJ2-2; D not certain. V lost 3 bases and J 7 bases, leaving 3 bases between the germline ends. The CDR3 runs to 11 residues. CDR3 loop: CASSFGGELFF. The CDR3 coding sequence is TGTGCCAGCAGTTTTGGCGGGGAGCTGTTTTTT.

The rearrangement links TRBV5-1 to TRBJ1-1; 7 bases line up with TRBD1. Germline trimming cut 4 bases from V and 1 base from J; bases unmatched to any gene: 7. The CDR3 length is 15 residues. In germline, CDR1 is SGHRS, CDR2 YFSETQ. CDR3 in DNA: TGCGCCAGCAGCGAGCGACAGGGTTCGAACACTGAAGCTTTCTTT. Translation: CASSERQGSNTEAFF.

The chain links TRBV19 to TRBJ2-1; weak D call: TRBD2 (6 bases). This CDR3 is 14 amino acids long. CDR1 is LNHDA and CDR2 is SQIVND in the germline V gene (reference sequence). V lost 1 base, J lost 5 bases, and 9 bases lay in between. In nucleotides, the CDR3 is TGTGCCAGTAGTATAGTACTAGCCGACAATGAGCAGTTCTTC. Translation: CASSIVLADNEQFF.

The V gene is TRBV12-5, the J gene TRBJ1-5, with 7 positions matching TRBD1. Trimming took 1 base from V and 4 from J; bases not matched to a gene: 13. The CDR3 runs 18 residues. Germline V gene lookup returns CDR1 LGHNT and CDR2 FRNRAP. Here the CDR3 DNA reads TGTGCTAGTGGTTTGGGGAAAACTGGGACAGAAGTAAATCAGCCCCAGCATTTT. Translated: CASGLGKTGTEVNQPQHF.

J is TRBJ2-3 and V is TRBV12-3 or TRBV12-4; possibly TRBD1 or TRBD2 for D (5 bases each). CDR3 size: 16 residues. V lost 5 bases to trimming and J lost 0 bases, with 15 bases between them. CDR3 bases: TGTGCCAGCAGTACCTCAGGGAGTGCTAGCACAGATACGCAGTATTTT. It translates to CASSTSGSASTDTQYF.

CDR3 DNA sequence: TGTGCCAGCAGCGTAGATCAAGGACTCTACGAGCAGTACTTC. It specifies CASSVDQGLYEQYF. The chain links TRBV7-6 to TRBJ2-7, with D possibly being TRBD2 (5 bases). Germline CDR1 and CDR2: SGHVS and FNYEAQ. This CDR3 has 14 residues. V dropped 5 bases and J dropped 3 bases, with 14 bases sitting between them.

This chain links TRBV4-1 with TRBJ2-5; 8 bases fit TRBD1. Trimming cost V 3 bases and J 2 bases; bases outside gene matches: 14. Germline loops: CDR1 MGHRA, CDR2 YSYEKL. The CDR3 extends over 18 amino acids. CDR3 nucleotide sequence: TGCGCCAGCAGCCAGCAGAAGACAGGGGACTGGGAACAAGAGACCCAGTACTTC. Translating it yields CASSQQKTGDWEQETQYF.

J is TRBJ2-5 and V is TRBV12-5; 7 bases are shared with TRBD1. V trimming: 3 bases; J trimming: 4 bases; junction bases outside the gene matches: 5. The length of the CDR3 is 14 residues. CDR1 LGHNT and CDR2 FRNRAP come from the germline V gene. The chain's CDR3 is CASGFTPGGETQYF. CDR3 in DNA: TGTGCTAGTGGTTTCACCCCAGGGGGAGAGACCCAGTACTTC.

This chain links TRBV6-6 with TRBJ2-2; D gene ambiguous. Germline V gene data show CDR1 as MNHNY and CDR2 as SVGAGI (reference sequence). V lost 2 bases and J 7 bases, leaving 5 bases between the germline ends. This CDR3 comprises 12 residues. The CDR3 sequence: CASSYLSGELFF. CDR3 nucleotide sequence: TGTGCCAGCAGTTACCTTAGCGGGGAGCTGTTTTTT.

J is TRBJ2-1 and V is TRBV9, with 13 bases aligning to TRBD2. Germline-derived CDR1 and CDR2 are SGDLS and YYNGEE. The CDR3 covers 16 residues. V dropped 3 bases and J dropped 4; count of bases not matched to a gene: 4. The CDR3 region is CASSDPLAGGYNEQFF. The CDR3 bases are TGTGCCAGCAGCGACCCACTAGCGGGGGGGTACAATGAGCAGTTCTTC.

This chain joins TRBV4-3 and TRBJ2-7; D is perhaps TRBD2 (5 bases). Germline V gene data show CDR1 as LGHNA and CDR2 as YSLEER. The CDR3 has 13 residues. Trimming took off 0 bases at V and 4 bases at J, with 7 bases between the two ends. The CDR3 loop is CASSQDKRYEQYF. For the CDR3, the DNA is TGCGCCAGCAGCCAAGATAAGCGGTACGAGCAGTACTTC.

This chain links TRBV27 with TRBJ2-3; perhaps TRBD2 as D (6 bases). The CDR3 covers 16 residues. From germline, CDR1 is MNHEY and CDR2 SMNVEV (reference sequence). V was cut by 5 bases and J by 4 bases, with 19 bases left in between. The CDR3 here is CASSEITSRGSDTQYF. As DNA, the CDR3 is TGTGCCAGCAGTGAGATCACTAGCCGAGGCTCAGATACGCAGTATTTT.

The gene calls are TRBV2 and TRBJ2-2; D gene ambiguous. CDR1 is SNHLY, CDR2 FYNNEI, per germline. The CDR3 spans 13 residues. V was cut by 0 bases and J by 1 base, with 0 bases left in between. The CDR3 protein is CASSEANTGELFF. As DNA, the CDR3 is TGTGCCAGCAGTGAAGCGAACACCGGGGAGCTGTTTTTT.

The V gene is TRBV12-3 or TRBV12-4, the J gene TRBJ1-5; 11 bases are shared with TRBD1. CDR3 size: 16 residues. Trimming removed 6 bases from V and 5 bases from J; junction bases left unmatched: 9. CDR3 loop: CASRAGQGALHQPQHF. The CDR3 nucleotides read TGTGCCAGCAGGGCCGGACAGGGGGCTCTACATCAGCCCCAGCATTTT.

The V gene is TRBV27, the J gene TRBJ2-2; D is possibly TRBD1 or TRBD2 (6 bases each). V lost 3 bases and J lost 6, with 14 bases in between. In germline, CDR1 is MNHEY, CDR2 SMNVEV (reference sequence). The CDR3 is made up of 15 amino acids. The CDR3: CASSFPGATPGELFF. The CDR3 DNA is TGTGCCAGCAGTTTTCCGGGGGCCACCCCCGGGGAGCTGTTTTTT.

The V and J genes are TRBV9 and TRBJ2-7, with D perhaps assigned TRBD1 or TRBD2 (5 bases each). Germline CDR1 is SGDLS and CDR2 is YYNGEE. V was clipped by 3 bases and J by 4 bases, with 17 bases between them. CDR3 length: 15 amino acids. The CDR3 region is CASSGVPGPQYEQYF. The CDR3 DNA reads as TGTGCCAGCAGCGGCGTGCCGGGACCGCAATACGAGCAGTACTTC.

The chain couples TRBV20-1 to TRBJ1-1; unclear D gene. Germline V gene sequence: CDR1 DFQATT, CDR2 SNEGSKA (reference sequence). The ends were cut back, 2 bases at V and 1 base at J, with 8 bases in the middle. The CDR3 contains 13 residues. Here the CDR3 DNA reads TGCAGTGCTAGACTCCTTACGAACACTGAAGCTTTCTTT. As protein: CSARLLTNTEAFF.

The chain combines TRBV28 with TRBJ2-6, with a weak D call TRBD1 (5 bases). Germline assignment: CDR1 MDHEN and CDR2 SYDVKM. V lost 4 bases, J lost 0 bases, and 10 bases lay in between. The CDR3 extends over 16 amino acids. This chain's CDR3 is CASSSRAASGANVLTF. CDR3 in DNA: TGTGCCAGCAGTTCCAGGGCGGCCTCTGGGGCCAACGTCCTGACTTTC.

The V and J genes are TRBV5-6 and TRBJ1-2; tentative D call: TRBD1 (5 bases). Germline loops: CDR1 SGHDT, CDR2 YYEEEE. The V end lost 6 bases, the J end lost 3 bases, and 9 bases lay between the germline ends. This CDR3 spans 12 amino acids. The CDR3 sequence: CASTGRDYGYTF. The CDR3 bases are TGTGCCAGCACGGGACGGGACTATGGCTACACCTTC.

J is TRBJ2-2 and V is TRBV5-1; 9 bases line up with TRBD1. V lost 0 bases, J lost 5 bases, and 14 bases stayed unmatched. The CDR3 consists of 19 residues. CDR1 is SGHRS, CDR2 YFSETQ, per germline. The CDR3 nucleotides read TGCGCCAGCAGCTTGGTTTCCCCCACCGGGACAGGGTTGACCGGGGAGCTGTTTTTT. Encoded protein: CASSLVSPTGTGLTGELFF.

V is TRBV9 and J is TRBJ2-3; D gene uncertain. CDR1 SGDLS and CDR2 YYNGEE come from the germline V gene. The CDR3 is 12 residues long. V was shortened by 0 bases and J by 5 bases, with 4 bases between the two germline ends. This CDR3 is CASSVGQDTQYF. For the CDR3, the DNA is TGTGCCAGCAGCGTAGGCCAAGATACGCAGTATTTT. Drawing the rest from reference TRBV9 and TRBJ2-3, the complete variable domain is DSGVTQTPKHLITATGQRVTLRCSPRSGDLSVYWYQQSLDQGLQFLIQYYNGEERAKGNILERFSAQQFPDLHSELNLSSLELGDSALYFCASSVGQDTQYFGPGTRLTVL.